This TCR beta chain was identified in a study of blood T cells in healthy people across ages. Study conclusions and caveats: When set beside aged donors, long-lived donors presented more naive CD4+ cells and higher diversity.

Primed by a sample-barcoded 5' primer and a J-beta primer mix, a second PCR proceeded for about 6 to 12 cycles. Samples each returned at least 2.5 million CDR3-containing paired-end reads. From the 5' RACE reads, TCRdb called clonotypes with MiXCR, one entry per CDR3 protein. The table lists 700,000 to 800,000 distinct CDR3 sequences, roughly 41% of them singletons. Total RNA was extracted at no less than 5.5 micrograms per sample. V was cut by 4 bases and J by 4 bases, with 14 bases left in between. The CDR3 length is 15 residues. CDR1 and CDR2 from the germline V gene are MNHGY and SVAAGI. This clonotype was seen a handful of times. Its target is not known.

This receptor was identified in an older woman in good health. Material for sequencing was blood. This sequence joins TRBV6-9 and TRBJ1-5; possibly TRBD1 for D (6 bases). The CDR3, as DNA: TGTGCCAGCAGTTGGGGGGGAGGGGGTAATCAGCCCCAGCATTTT. It encodes CASSWGGGGNQPQHF.